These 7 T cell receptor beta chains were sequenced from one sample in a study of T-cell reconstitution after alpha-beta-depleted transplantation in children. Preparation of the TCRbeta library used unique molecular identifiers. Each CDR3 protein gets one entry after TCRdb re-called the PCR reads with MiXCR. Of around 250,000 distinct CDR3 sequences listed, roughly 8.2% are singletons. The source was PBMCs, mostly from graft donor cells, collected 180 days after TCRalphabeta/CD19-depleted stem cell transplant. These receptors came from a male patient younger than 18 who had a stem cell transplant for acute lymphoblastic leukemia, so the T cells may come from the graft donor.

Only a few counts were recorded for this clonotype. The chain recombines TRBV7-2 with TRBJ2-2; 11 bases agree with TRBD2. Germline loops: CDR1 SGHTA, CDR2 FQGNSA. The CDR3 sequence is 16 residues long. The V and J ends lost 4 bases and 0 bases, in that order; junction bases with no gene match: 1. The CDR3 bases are TGTGCCAGCAGCTCGACTAGCGGGGCGAACACCGGGGAGCTGTTTTTT. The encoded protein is CASSSTSGANTGELFF.

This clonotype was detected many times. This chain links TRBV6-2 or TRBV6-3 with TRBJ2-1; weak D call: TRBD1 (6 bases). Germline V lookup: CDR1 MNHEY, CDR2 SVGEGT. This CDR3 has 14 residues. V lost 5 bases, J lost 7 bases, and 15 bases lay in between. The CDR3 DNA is TGTGCCAGCAGTGCCCGTGAGGGGGTAAATGAGCAGTTCTTC. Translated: CASSAREGVNEQFF.

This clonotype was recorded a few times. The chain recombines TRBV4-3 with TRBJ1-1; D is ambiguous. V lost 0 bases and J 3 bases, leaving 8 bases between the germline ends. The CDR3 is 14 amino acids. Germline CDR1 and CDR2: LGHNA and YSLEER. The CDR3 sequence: CASSQDPEDTEAFF. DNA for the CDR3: TGCGCCAGCAGCCAAGATCCAGAGGACACTGAAGCTTTCTTT.

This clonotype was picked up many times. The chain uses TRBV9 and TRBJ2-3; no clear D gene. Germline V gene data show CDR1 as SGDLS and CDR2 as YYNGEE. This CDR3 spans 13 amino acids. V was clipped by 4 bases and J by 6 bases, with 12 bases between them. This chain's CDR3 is CASSPFRRDTQYF. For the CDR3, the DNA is TGTGCCAGCAGCCCCTTTCGCCGCGATACGCAGTATTTT.

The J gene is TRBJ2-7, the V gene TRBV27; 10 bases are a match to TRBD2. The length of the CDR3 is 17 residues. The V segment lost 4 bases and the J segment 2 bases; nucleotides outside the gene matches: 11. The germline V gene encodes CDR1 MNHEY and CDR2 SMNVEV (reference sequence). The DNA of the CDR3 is TGTGCCAGCAGTTCTTTCGTCTCCGGGACTAGCGCCTACGAGCAGTACTTC. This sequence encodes CASSSFVSGTSAYEQYF.

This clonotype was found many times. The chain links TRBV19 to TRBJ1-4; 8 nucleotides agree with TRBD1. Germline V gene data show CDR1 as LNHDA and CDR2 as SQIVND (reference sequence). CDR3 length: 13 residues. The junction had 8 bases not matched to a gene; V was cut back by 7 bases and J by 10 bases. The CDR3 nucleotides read TGTGCCAGTAAAGGGACAGGCGACGGAAAACTGTTTTTT. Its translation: CASKGTGDGKLFF.

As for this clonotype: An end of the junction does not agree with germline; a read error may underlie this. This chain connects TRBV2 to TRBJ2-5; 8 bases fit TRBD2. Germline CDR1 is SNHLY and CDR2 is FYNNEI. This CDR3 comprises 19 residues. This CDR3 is CACSLRAHLGAGGGETQYF. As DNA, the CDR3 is TGTGCCTGCAGTTTAAGGGCCCACCTTGGGGCGGGGGGTGGAGAGACCCAGTACTTC.